The present entry profiles one T cell receptor beta chain with its context. The antigen is not known. V was clipped by 8 bases and J by 3 bases; unmatched bases: 11. CDR1 is PRHDT, CDR2 FYEKMQ, per germline (reference sequence). This CDR3 contains 16 residues. This sample is drawn from a study of molecular identifiers for immune sequencing clone quantification. Study context: The replicates split RNA from approximately 22,000 or 94,000 naive CD8 cells five ways and sequenced four.

The naive CD8 libraries originated from between 20,000 and 1,000,000 sorted cells and drew on 10%, 30% or 50% RNA. TCRdb reprocessed the PCR reads with MiXCR, giving one entry per CDR3 protein. The sample records 7,500 to 10,000 distinct CDR3 sequences, around 14% being singletons. Study-wide results and caveats: Sizes of clones that are highly expanded could be underestimated (if identical TCR molecules share a barcode).

The chain is built from TRBV13 and TRBJ2-3; 10 nucleotides agree with TRBD1. This TCR was sampled from a human donor in good health. Some libraries in this study had Jurkat cell RNA spiked in. The specimen sequenced was naive CD8+ T cells from blood, with Jurkat cell RNA spiked in. Subset reported: FACS-sorted CD8+CD4-CCR7+CD45RA+ naive T cells. The CDR3, as DNA: TGTGCCAGCGGTCCCGACAGGGGGCGAAGGACAGATACGCAGTATTTT. Its protein product is CASGPDRGRRTDTQYF.